This passage covers 19 T cell receptor beta chains from one sample sequenced in a study of cytomegalovirus exposure and HLA in healthy donors. The PCR had 60 Vbeta and 13 Jbeta primers. Sequencing was performed with immunoSEQ multiplex PCR; in TCRdb, only in-frame clones are kept and a portion is missing. The sample consists of around 64,000 clones, about four fifths of them appearing once. Sequenced sample: PBMCs. The receptor set was obtained from a young man in good health and CMV-seropositive.

The chain combines TRBV13 with TRBJ2-5; D perhaps matches TRBD2 (6 bases). CDR1 and CDR2 from the germline V gene are PRHDT and FYEKMQ (reference sequence). This CDR3 comprises 12 residues. The V end lost 5 bases, the J end lost 5 bases, and 9 bases lay between the germline ends. CDR3 in DNA: TGTGCCAGCAGCCTTCGGGGGGAGACCCAGTACTTC. Encoded protein: CASSLRGETQYF.

This chain connects TRBV15 to TRBJ2-1, with 8 bases fitting TRBD2. The CDR3 loop spans 16 amino acids. With V trimmed by 2 bases and J by 8 bases, 11 bases remained unmatched. Germline V gives CDR1 LNHNV, CDR2 YYDKDF (reference sequence). The CDR3 sequence is CATSRHREGRGDEQFF. The CDR3 region has the DNA TGTGCCACCAGCAGACATCGGGAGGGGCGCGGCGATGAGCAGTTCTTC.

The rearrangement uses TRBV29-1 and TRBJ1-1, with D unclear. This CDR3 region has 18 residues. The V gene lost 2 bases and the J gene lost 5 bases, with 27 bases spanning the gap. CDR1 is SQVTM, CDR2 ANQGSEA, per germline. The CDR3 sequence is CSVEILRTEALRRTEAFF. CDR3 DNA: TGCAGCGTTGAAATTCTTAGGACGGAGGCACTGCGTCGGACTGAAGCTTTCTTT.

The chain joins TRBV30 to TRBJ1-1; no clear D. Germline V gene data show CDR1 as GTSNPN and CDR2 as SVGIG (reference sequence). The CDR3 is 15 amino acids. V was cut by 3 bases and J by 1 base, with 15 bases left in between. The CDR3: CAWSYSYGGNTEAFF. CDR3 DNA sequence: TGTGCCTGGAGCTACTCCTACGGTGGGAACACTGAAGCTTTCTTT.

The V and J genes are TRBV14 and TRBJ1-1; a weak D match, TRBD1 (5 bases). The CDR3 consists of 18 residues. V lost 0 bases and J lost 7, with 24 bases in between. Germline V gene sequence: CDR1 SGHDN, CDR2 FVKESK. The CDR3 protein is CASSQERGIGGLMDEAFF. The CDR3 coding sequence is TGTGCCAGCAGCCAAGAACGCGGGATCGGGGGGTTGATGGATGAAGCTTTCTTT.

The gene calls are TRBV9 and TRBJ2-7; 8 bases match TRBD2. There are 15 residues in the CDR3. From germline, CDR1 is SGDLS and CDR2 YYNGEE. With V trimmed by 0 bases and J by 2 bases, 4 bases remained unmatched. The DNA of the CDR3 is TGTGCCAGCAGCGTAGGGAGCGGGGGTACCTACGAGCAGTACTTC. Protein product: CASSVGSGGTYEQYF.

This clone turned up a few times. The J gene is TRBJ2-5, the V gene TRBV5-4, with D perhaps matching TRBD2 (5 bases). Trimming shortened V by 3 bases and J by 5 bases, and 17 bases separated the two germline ends. This CDR3 comprises 15 residues. Germline V gene sequence: CDR1 SGHNT, CDR2 YYREEE (reference sequence). CDR3 in amino acids: CASSYGGYRPETQYF. CDR3 DNA: TGTGCCAGCAGCTACGGCGGGTATCGTCCCGAGACCCAGTACTTC.

The V gene is TRBV7-8, the J gene TRBJ2-7; maybe TRBD2 (6 bases). Germline V gene lookup returns CDR1 SGHVS and CDR2 FQNEAQ. Trimming cost V 9 bases and J 9 bases, with 15 bases left between them. The CDR3 sequence is 11 residues long. The CDR3 DNA follows: TGTGCCAGTTCGCGCGGGGAGTCGCAGTACTTC. This sequence encodes CASSRGESQYF. Using reference TRBV7-8 and TRBJ2-7 for the parts outside the CDR3, the full variable domain is GAGVSQSPRYKVAKRGQDVALRCDPISGHVSLFWYQQALGQGPEFLTYFQNEAQLDKSGLPSDRFFAERPEGSVSTLKIQRTQQEDSAVYLCASSRGESQYFGPGTRLTVT.

The chain uses TRBV6-5 and TRBJ1-6; D is possibly TRBD1 (6 bases). Trimming removed 6 bases at V and 7 bases at J, with 13 bases between. This CDR3 is built from 14 residues. Germline V lookup: CDR1 MNHEY, CDR2 SVGAGI. This CDR3 is CASRAPGENSPLHF. The DNA of the CDR3 is TGTGCCAGCAGGGCTCCAGGGGAGAATTCACCCCTCCACTTT.

The chain has TRBV9 and TRBJ1-3; D not resolved. This CDR3 is 13 amino acids long. Germline assignment: CDR1 SGDLS and CDR2 YYNGEE. The V end lost 7 bases, the J end lost 0 bases, and 8 bases lay between the germline ends. The CDR3 nucleotides are TGTGCCAGCGGGAGGGACTCTGGAAACACCATATATTTT. Translating it yields CASGRDSGNTIYF.

J is TRBJ1-4 and V is TRBV6-5; D is unresolved. V lost 5 bases, J lost 0 bases, and 7 bases lay in between. Germline loops: CDR1 MNHEY, CDR2 SVGAGI. The CDR3 has 14 residues. CDR3 region: CASSRVSTNEKLFF. The CDR3 DNA reads as TGTGCCAGCAGTCGAGTCTCAACTAATGAAAAACTGTTTTTT.

This clone has just a few counts. The rearrangement joins TRBV13 to TRBJ2-1; no firm D call. CDR1 and CDR2 from the germline V gene are PRHDT and FYEKMQ (reference sequence). This CDR3 region has 16 residues. The V end lost 5 bases, the J end lost 0 bases, and 14 bases lay between the germline ends. The CDR3 here is CASSLPGSSSYNEQFF. DNA for the CDR3: TGTGCCAGCAGCCTTCCGGGTAGTAGCTCCTACAATGAGCAGTTCTTC.

This clone was counted only a few times. The gene calls are TRBV4-1 and TRBJ2-7, with TRBD2 matching 8 bases. Germline V CDR1 and CDR2: MGHRA, YSYEKL. CDR3 length: 16 residues. The ends lost 1 base at V and 2 bases at J; junction bases unmatched: 7. CDR3 DNA: TGCGCCAGCAGCCAAGTACAAAGCGGGAGTGCCTACGAGCAGTACTTC. It specifies CASSQVQSGSAYEQYF.

The chain employs TRBV4-2 and TRBJ1-6, with unresolved D. V lost 0 bases and J 1 base, leaving 4 bases between the germline ends. Germline assignment: CDR1 LGHNA and CDR2 YNFKEQ. The CDR3 runs 15 residues. The CDR3 DNA reads as TGTGCCAGCAGCCAAGATAGATCCTATAATTCACCCCTCCACTTT. Translation gives CASSQDRSYNSPLHF.

The gene calls are TRBV30 and TRBJ2-4, with D possibly TRBD2 on 5 matching bases. The CDR3 covers 14 residues. CDR1 and CDR2 (germline): GTSNPN, SVGIG (reference sequence). Trimming took 6 bases from V and 6 from J, leaving 18 bases between them. For the CDR3, the DNA is TGTGCCTGTGGACTCGGGCAGGACTTAAACATTCAGTACTTC. Translating gives CACGLGQDLNIQYF.

This sequence joins TRBV6-4 and TRBJ1-1; D unclear. Germline values: CDR1 MRHNA, CDR2 SNTAGT. This CDR3 has 13 amino acids. Trimming cost V 3 bases and J 0 bases, with 5 bases left between them. CDR3 nucleotides: TGTGCCAGCAGTGAGGCAATGAACACTGAAGCTTTCTTT. It encodes CASSEAMNTEAFF.

The V and J genes are TRBV7-2 and TRBJ2-7; weak D call: TRBD2 (6 bases). Germline lookup yields CDR1 SGHTA and CDR2 FQGNSA. CDR3 size: 14 residues. The ends were cut back, 5 bases at V and 5 bases at J, with 16 bases in the middle. As DNA, the CDR3 is TGTGCCAGCAGCCCACCGGGACTTCAAAACGAGCAGTACTTC. Its protein product is CASSPPGLQNEQYF.

The J gene is TRBJ1-2, the V gene TRBV4-1; possibly TRBD1 for D (6 bases). The germline V and J ends were trimmed by 5 bases and 2 bases, with 15 bases remaining between them. This CDR3 region has 15 residues. Per germline, CDR1 MGHRA and CDR2 YSYEKL. The CDR3 region has the DNA TGCGCCAGCAGCTTACGGGACATAGGAAACTATGGCTACACCTTC. Encoded protein: CASSLRDIGNYGYTF.

The V call is TRBV5-6, the J call TRBJ1-2; D is undetermined. V was clipped by 3 bases and J by 6 bases, with 6 bases between them. Germline CDR1 is SGHDT and CDR2 is YYEEEE. This CDR3 region has 11 residues. This chain's CDR3 is CASSYTDGYTF. In DNA form, the CDR3 reads TGTGCCAGCAGCTACACCGATGGCTACACCTTC.